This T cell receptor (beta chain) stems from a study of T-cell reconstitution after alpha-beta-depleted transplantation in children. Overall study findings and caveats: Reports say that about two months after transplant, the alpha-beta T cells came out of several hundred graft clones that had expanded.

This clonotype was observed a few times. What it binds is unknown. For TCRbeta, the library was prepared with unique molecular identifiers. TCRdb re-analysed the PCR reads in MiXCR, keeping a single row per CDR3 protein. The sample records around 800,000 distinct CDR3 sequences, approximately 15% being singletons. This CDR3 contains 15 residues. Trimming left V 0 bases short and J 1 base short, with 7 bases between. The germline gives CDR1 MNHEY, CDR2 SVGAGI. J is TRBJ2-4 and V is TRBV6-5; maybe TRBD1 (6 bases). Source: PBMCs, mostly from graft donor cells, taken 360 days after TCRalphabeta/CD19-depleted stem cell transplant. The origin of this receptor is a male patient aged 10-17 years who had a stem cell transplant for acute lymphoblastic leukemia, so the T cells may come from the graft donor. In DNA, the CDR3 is TGTGCCAGCAGTTACTCGAGGGGGGCCAAAAACATTCAGTACTTC. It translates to CASSYSRGAKNIQYF.